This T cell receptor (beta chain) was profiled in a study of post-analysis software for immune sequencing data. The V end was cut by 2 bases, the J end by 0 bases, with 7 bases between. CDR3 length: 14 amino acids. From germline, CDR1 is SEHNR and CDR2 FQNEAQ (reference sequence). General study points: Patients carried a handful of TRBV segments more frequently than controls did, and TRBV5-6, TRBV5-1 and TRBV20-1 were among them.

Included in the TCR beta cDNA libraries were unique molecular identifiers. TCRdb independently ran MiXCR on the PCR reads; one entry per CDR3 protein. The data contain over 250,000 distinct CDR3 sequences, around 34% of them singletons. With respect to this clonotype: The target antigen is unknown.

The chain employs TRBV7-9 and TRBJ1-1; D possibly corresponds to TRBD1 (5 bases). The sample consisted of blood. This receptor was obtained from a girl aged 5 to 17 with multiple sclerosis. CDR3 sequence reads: CASSLLTVNTEAFF. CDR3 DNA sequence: TGTGCCAGCAGCTTATTGACAGTGAACACTGAAGCTTTCTTT.